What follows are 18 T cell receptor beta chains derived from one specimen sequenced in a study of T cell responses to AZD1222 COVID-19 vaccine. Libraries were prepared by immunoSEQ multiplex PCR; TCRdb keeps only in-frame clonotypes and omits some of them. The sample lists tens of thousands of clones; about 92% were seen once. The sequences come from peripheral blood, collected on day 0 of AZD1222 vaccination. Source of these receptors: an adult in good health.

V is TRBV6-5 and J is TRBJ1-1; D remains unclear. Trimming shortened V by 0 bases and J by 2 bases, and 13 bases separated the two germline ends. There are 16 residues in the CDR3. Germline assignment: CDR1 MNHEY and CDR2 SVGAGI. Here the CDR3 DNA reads TGTGCCAGCAGTTACTCGAGTACCAGACGAAACACTGAAGCTTTCTTT. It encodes CASSYSSTRRNTEAFF.

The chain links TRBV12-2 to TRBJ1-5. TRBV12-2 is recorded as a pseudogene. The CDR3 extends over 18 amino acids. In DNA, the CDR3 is TGTGCAAGTCGCTACCGTTTCCGTCCCGGTCGTAGCAATCAGCCCCAGCATTTT. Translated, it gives CASRYRFRPGRSNQPQHF.

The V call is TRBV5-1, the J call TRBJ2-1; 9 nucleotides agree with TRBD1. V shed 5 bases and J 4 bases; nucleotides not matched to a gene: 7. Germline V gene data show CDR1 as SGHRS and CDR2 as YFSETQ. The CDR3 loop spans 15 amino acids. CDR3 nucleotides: TGCGCCAGCAGACGCGACAGGGGGAAGTACAATGAGCAGTTCTTC. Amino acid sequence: CASRRDRGKYNEQFF. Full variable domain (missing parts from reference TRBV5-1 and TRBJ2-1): KAGVTQTPRYLIKTRGQQVTLSCSPISGHRSVSWYQQTPGQGLQFLFEYFSETQRNKGNFPGRFSGRQFSNSRSEMNVSTLELGDSALYLCASRRDRGKYNEQFFGPGTRLTVL.

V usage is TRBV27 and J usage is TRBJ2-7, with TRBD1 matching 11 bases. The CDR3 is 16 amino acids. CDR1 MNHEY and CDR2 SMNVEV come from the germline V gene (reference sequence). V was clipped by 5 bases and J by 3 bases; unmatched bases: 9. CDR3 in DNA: TGTGCCAGCAGTCCCGGGACAGGGGGAAAAGGCTACGAGCAGTACTTC. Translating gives CASSPGTGGKGYEQYF.

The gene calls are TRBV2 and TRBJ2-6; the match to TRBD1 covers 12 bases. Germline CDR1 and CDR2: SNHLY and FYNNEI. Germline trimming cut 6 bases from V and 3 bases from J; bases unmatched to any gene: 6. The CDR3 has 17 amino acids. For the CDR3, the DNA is TGTGCCAGCAGCGGGGACAGGGGGCCTGGTGGGGCCAACGTCCTGACTTTC. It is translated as CASSGDRGPGGANVLTF. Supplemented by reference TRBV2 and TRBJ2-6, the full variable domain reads EPEVTQTPSHQVTQMGQEVILRCVPISNHLYFYWYRQILGQKVEFLVSFYNNEISEKSEIFDDQFSVERPDGSNFTLKIRSTKLEDSAMYFCASSGDRGPGGANVLTFGAGSRLTVL.

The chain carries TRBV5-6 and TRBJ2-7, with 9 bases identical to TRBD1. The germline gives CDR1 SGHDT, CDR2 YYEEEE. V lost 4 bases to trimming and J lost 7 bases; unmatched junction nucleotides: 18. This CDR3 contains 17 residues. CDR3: CASSRIAGTGPNREQYF. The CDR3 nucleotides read TGTGCCAGCAGCCGGATCGCCGGGACAGGGCCGAATCGAGAGCAGTACTTC.

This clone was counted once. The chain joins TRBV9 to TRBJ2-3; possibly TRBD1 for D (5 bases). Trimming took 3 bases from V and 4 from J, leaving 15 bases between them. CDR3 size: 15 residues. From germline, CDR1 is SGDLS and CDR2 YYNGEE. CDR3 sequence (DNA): TGTGCCAGCAGCGCCGGAACAGGCTTCGCAGATACGCAGTATTTT. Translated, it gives CASSAGTGFADTQYF.

In DNA form, the CDR3 reads TGTGCCAGCAGCGGGGAGACAGGTTCGAACACTGAAGCTTTCTTT. Protein product: CASSGETGSNTEAFF. The V call is TRBV9, the J call TRBJ1-1, with D possibly matching TRBD1 (6 bases). CDR3 length: 15 residues. The germline V gene has CDR1 SGDLS and CDR2 YYNGEE. Trimming took off 3 bases at V and 1 base at J, with 13 bases between the two ends.

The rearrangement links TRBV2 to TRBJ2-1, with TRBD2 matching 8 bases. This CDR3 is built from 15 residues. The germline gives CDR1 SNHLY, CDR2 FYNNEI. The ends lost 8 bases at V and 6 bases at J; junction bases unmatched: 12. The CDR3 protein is CASWGPGTRANEQFF. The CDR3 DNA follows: TGTGCCAGCTGGGGACCCGGGACTAGAGCCAATGAGCAGTTCTTC. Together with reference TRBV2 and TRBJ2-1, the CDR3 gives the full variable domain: EPEVTQTPSHQVTQMGQEVILRCVPISNHLYFYWYRQILGQKVEFLVSFYNNEISEKSEIFDDQFSVERPDGSNFTLKIRSTKLEDSAMYFCASWGPGTRANEQFFGPGTRLTVL.

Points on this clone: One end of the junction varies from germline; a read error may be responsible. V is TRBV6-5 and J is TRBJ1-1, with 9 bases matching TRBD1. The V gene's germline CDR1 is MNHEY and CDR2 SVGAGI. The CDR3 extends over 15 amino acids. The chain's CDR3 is CASNYGDRANTEAFF. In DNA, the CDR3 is TGTGCCAGCAATTACGGGGACAGGGCGAACACTGAAGCTTTCTTT.

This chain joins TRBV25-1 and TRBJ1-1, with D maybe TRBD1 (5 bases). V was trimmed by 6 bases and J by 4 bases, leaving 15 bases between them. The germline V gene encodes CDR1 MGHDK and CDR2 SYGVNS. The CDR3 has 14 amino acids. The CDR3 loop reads CASSPLRGGTEAFF. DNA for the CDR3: TGTGCCAGCAGCCCTTTAAGGGGTGGCACTGAAGCTTTCTTT.

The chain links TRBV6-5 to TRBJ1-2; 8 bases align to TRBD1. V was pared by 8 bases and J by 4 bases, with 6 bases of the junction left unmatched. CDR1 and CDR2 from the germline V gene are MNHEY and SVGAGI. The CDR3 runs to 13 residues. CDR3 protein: CASGTGEAYGYTF. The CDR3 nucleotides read TGTGCCAGCGGGACAGGAGAAGCCTATGGCTACACCTTC.

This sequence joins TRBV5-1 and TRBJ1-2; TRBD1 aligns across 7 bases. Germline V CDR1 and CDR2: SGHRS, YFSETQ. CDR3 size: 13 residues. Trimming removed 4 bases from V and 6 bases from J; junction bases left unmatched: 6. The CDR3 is CASSLGQLDGYTF. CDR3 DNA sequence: TGCGCCAGCAGCCTGGGACAGCTCGATGGCTACACCTTC.

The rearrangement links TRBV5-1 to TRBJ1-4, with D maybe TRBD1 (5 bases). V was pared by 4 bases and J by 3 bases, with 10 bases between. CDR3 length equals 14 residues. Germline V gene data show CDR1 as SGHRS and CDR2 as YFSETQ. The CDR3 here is CASSAQGANEKLFF. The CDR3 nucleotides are TGCGCCAGCAGCGCCCAGGGTGCTAATGAAAAACTGTTTTTT.

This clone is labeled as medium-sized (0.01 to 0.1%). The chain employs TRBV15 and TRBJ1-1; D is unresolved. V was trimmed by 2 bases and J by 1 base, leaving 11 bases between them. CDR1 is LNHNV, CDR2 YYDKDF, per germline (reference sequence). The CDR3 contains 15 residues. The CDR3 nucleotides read TGTGCCACCAGCAGAAATATTAATAGGAACACTGAAGCTTTCTTT. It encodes CATSRNINRNTEAFF.

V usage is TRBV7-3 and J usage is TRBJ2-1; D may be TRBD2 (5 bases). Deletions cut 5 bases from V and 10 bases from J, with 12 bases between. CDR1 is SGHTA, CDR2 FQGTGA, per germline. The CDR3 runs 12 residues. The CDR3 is CASSTPGGEQFF. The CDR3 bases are TGTGCCAGCAGCACCCCGGGCGGGGAGCAGTTCTTC. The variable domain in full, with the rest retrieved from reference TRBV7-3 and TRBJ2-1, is GAGVSQTPSNKVTEKGKYVELRCDPISGHTALYWYRQSLGQGPEFLIYFQGTGAADDSGLPNDRFFAVRPEGSVSTLKIQRTERGDSAVYLCASSTPGGEQFFGPGTRLTVL.

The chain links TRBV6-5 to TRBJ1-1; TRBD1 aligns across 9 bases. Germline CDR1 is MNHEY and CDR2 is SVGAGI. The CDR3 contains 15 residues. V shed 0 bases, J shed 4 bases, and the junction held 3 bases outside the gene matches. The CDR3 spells CASSYSGQGSTEAFF. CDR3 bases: TGTGCCAGCAGTTACTCGGGACAGGGAAGCACTGAAGCTTTCTTT.

In DNA form, the CDR3 reads TGTGCCAGCAGCGGCGGACAGGCCGGTCAGCCCCAGCATTTT. It yields the protein CASSGGQAGQPQHF. The rearrangement joins TRBV5-5 to TRBJ1-5; 7 bases agree with TRBD1. CDR1 and CDR2 (germline): SGHKS, YYEKEE (reference sequence). V shed 4 bases and J 6 bases; nucleotides not matched to a gene: 7. The CDR3 runs 14 residues.